This T cell receptor (beta chain) was observed in a study of a mutant IDH1 vaccine in newly diagnosed glioma. Across the whole study: In weeks 1, 3, 5, 7, 11, 15, 19 and 23, patients were immunized, eight times in all. Initiation of the vaccine course occurred 4-6 weeks after radiotherapy alone, or alongside temozolomide cycles. Earlier care involved radiotherapy, temozolomide, or both, and the majority received both.

On this clone: Its antigen remains unknown.

Time point denoted: week 11, during vaccination. Alongside topical imiquimod, each dose of vaccine comprised 300 ug of mutant IDH1 20-mer peptide. The table came from immunoSEQ multiplex PCR; TCRdb's copy has only in-frame clones and leaves some out. The sample holds tens of thousands of clones; about three quarters are singletons and the top ten take 8% to 13%. Germline lookup yields CDR1 GTSNPN and CDR2 SVGIG (reference sequence). The CDR3 is 14 residues long. Trimming stripped 0 bases from V and 1 base from J, with 10 bases between. This TCR was sampled from a man aged 18 to 30 with glioma. Some clones in this sample may be carry-over from other donors' samples. Sample: peripheral blood mononuclear cells (PBMCs), taken from a glioma patient whose treatment included an IDH1 peptide vaccine. J is TRBJ2-7 and V is TRBV30, with a weak D call TRBD2 (6 bases). The CDR3 here is CAWSVPGESYEQYF. The CDR3 DNA reads as TGTGCCTGGAGTGTCCCGGGAGAGTCCTACGAGCAGTACTTC.